What follows is one TCR beta chain and its context. Its antigen remains unknown. The CDR3 contains 15 residues. Per germline, CDR1 SGHAT and CDR2 FQNNGV. V lost 1 base and J 2 bases, leaving 9 bases between the germline ends. The sample comes from a study of untreated major depressive disorder. Overall study findings and caveats: Generalizability is limited by the comparatively small study sample. Compared with controls, depressed patients showed more TRBV05-01 (Vbeta 5.1) usage in CD4+ T cells.

Assay: immunoSEQ multiplex PCR; the TCRdb copy retains only in-frame clones and omits some. The sample consists of 15,000 to 20,000 clones, 80% to 95% of them appearing once. For at least 8 weeks, patients took no psychiatric medication. Magnetic negative selection enriched CD4+ T cells from thawed PBMCs. The sequencing input was CD4+ T cells from PBMCs. The chain couples TRBV11-2 to TRBJ2-1, with D possibly TRBD2 on 5 matching bases. This TCR came from a woman in her thirties or forties with major depressive disorder. The CDR3 bases are TGTGCCAGCAGCTTAGCCGGCGGGCCCTACAATGAGCAGTTCTTC. As protein: CASSLAGGPYNEQFF. The full variable domain, completed using reference TRBV11-2 and TRBJ2-1, is EAGVAQSPRYKIIEKRQSVAFWCNPISGHATLYWYQQILGQGPKLLIQFQNNGVVDDSQLPKDRFSAERLKGVDSTLKIQPAKLEDSAVYLCASSLAGGPYNEQFFGPGTRLTVL.